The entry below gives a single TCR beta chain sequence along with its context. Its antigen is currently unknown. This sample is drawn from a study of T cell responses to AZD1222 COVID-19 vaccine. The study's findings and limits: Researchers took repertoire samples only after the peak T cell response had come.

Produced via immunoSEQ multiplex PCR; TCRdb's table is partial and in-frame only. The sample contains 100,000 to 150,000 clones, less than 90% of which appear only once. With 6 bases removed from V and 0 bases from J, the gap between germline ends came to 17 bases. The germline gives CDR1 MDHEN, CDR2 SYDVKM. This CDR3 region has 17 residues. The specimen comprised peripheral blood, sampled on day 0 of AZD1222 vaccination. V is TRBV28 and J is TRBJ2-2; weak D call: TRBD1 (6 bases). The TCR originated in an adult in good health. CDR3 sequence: CASSRLGTPSNTGELFF. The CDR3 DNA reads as TGTGCCAGCAGCCGCCTAGGGACACCTTCGAACACCGGGGAGCTGTTTTTT.